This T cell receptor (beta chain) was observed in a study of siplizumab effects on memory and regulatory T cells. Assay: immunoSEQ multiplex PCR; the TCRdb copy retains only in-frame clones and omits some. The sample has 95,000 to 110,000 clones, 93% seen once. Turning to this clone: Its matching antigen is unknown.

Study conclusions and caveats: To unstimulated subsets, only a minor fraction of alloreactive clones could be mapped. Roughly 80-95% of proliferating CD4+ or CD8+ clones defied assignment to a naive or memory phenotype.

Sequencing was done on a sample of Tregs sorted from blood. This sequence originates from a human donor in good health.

CDR3 DNA: TGTGCCAGCAGCTTAACACAGGACTATGGCTACACCTTC. Its translation is CASSLTQDYGYTF. The chain carries TRBV11-3 and TRBJ1-2; weak D call: TRBD1 (5 bases). CDR1 is SGHNT, CDR2 YENEEA, per germline. CDR3 length: 13 amino acids. Trimming stripped 2 bases from V and 3 bases from J, with 7 bases between. Full variable domain (missing parts from reference TRBV11-3 and TRBJ1-2): EAGVVQSPRYKIIEKKQPVAFWCNPISGHNTLYWYLQNLGQGPELLIRYENEEAVDDSQLPKDRFSAERLKGVDSTLKIQPAELGDSAVYLCASSLTQDYGYTFGSGTRLTVV.